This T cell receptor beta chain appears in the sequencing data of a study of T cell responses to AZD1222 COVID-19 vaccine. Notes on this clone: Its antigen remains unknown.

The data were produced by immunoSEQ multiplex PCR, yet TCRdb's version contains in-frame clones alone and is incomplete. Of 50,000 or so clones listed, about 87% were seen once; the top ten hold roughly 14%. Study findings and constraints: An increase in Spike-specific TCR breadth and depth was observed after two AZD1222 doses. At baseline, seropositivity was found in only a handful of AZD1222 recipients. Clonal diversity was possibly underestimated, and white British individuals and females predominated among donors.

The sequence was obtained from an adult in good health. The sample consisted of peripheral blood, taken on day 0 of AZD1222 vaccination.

The CDR3 reads CSASFGTGASEAFF. CDR3 DNA: TGCAGTGCTAGTTTCGGGACAGGGGCGTCTGAAGCTTTCTTT. This chain joins TRBV20-1 and TRBJ1-1; 10 bases align to TRBD1. The germline V gene encodes CDR1 DFQATT and CDR2 SNEGSKA (reference sequence). V lost 3 bases and J lost 6; bases outside the gene matches: 7. The CDR3 runs to 14 residues.